These 12 T cell receptor beta chains came from one sample sequenced in a study of graft-versus-host responses after intestinal transplantation. Here immunoSEQ multiplex PCR was the method, and the copy in TCRdb shows in-frame clones only, minus some. The sample holds about 100,000 clones, 87% seen once. The antigens these receptors bind are not known. The specimen comprised unstimulated CD4+ T cells sorted from spleen or lymph node cells, sampled before intestinal transplant. The receptors here all came from a human donor who received an intestinal transplant.

This chain joins TRBV5-4 and TRBJ2-1; 9 positions agree with TRBD1. This CDR3 is 16 amino acids long. Losses at the gene ends were 0 bases for V and 8 bases for J; bases not matched to a gene: 9. Per the germline V gene, CDR1 is SGHNT and CDR2 is YYREEE (reference sequence). The CDR3 bases are TGTGCCAGCAGCTTGGACCCGGGACAGGGTTTCTATGAGCAGTTCTTC. This encodes CASSLDPGQGFYEQFF.

This sequence joins TRBV6-5 and TRBJ2-7, with 12 bases aligning to TRBD2. This CDR3 has 16 amino acids. Germline CDR1 and CDR2: MNHEY and SVGAGI. V lost 2 bases and J lost 4; bases outside the gene matches: 6. CDR3 sequence reads: CASSYPPTSGSYEQYF. The CDR3 coding sequence is TGTGCCAGCAGTTACCCCCCGACTAGCGGGAGTTACGAGCAGTACTTC.

The rearrangement links TRBV15 to TRBJ1-4, with a tentative D call TRBD1 (5 bases). Per the germline V gene, CDR1 is LNHNV and CDR2 is YYDKDF (reference sequence). CDR3 size: 16 residues. Trimming stripped 1 base from V and 5 bases from J, with 14 bases between. The CDR3 DNA is TGTGCCACCAGCAGAGTGTATGGGACGGAGAATGAAAAACTGTTTTTT. Amino acid sequence: CATSRVYGTENEKLFF.

The chain links TRBV7-7 to TRBJ2-4; possibly TRBD2 for D (6 bases). The CDR3 consists of 15 residues. V lost 8 bases to trimming and J lost 3 bases, with 17 bases between them. Germline lookup yields CDR1 SSHAT and CDR2 FNYEAQ (reference sequence). CDR3 sequence: CASPSGGTHKNIQYF. Written as DNA, the CDR3 is TGTGCCAGCCCCTCCGGCGGGACCCACAAAAACATTCAGTACTTC.

V gene TRBV28 combines with J gene TRBJ2-2, with D unclear. Germline V CDR1 and CDR2: MDHEN, SYDVKM. This CDR3 region has 15 residues. Trimming removed 6 bases from V and 0 bases from J, with 11 bases in between. The CDR3 nucleotides are TGTGCCAGCAGCCCTCCGAGAGCGAACACCGGGGAGCTGTTTTTT. It encodes CASSPPRANTGELFF. The variable domain in full, completed from reference TRBV28 and TRBJ2-2, reads DVKVTQSSRYLVKRTGEKVFLECVQDMDHENMFWYRQDPGLGLRLIYFSYDVKMKEKGDIPEGYSVSREKKERFSLILESASTNQTSMYLCASSPPRANTGELFFGEGSRLTVL.

The rearrangement links TRBV15 to TRBJ2-7; D is possibly TRBD1 (6 bases). The germline V gene has CDR1 LNHNV and CDR2 YYDKDF (reference sequence). The V and J ends lost 1 base and 3 bases respectively, with 13 bases between them. This CDR3 has 15 residues. The CDR3 nucleotides read TGTGCCACCAGCAGAGTGGCAGGGGAGAGCTACGAGCAGTACTTC. Its protein product is CATSRVAGESYEQYF.

The V and J genes are TRBV19 and TRBJ1-4; D gene unclear. Germline CDR1 reads LNHDA; CDR2 reads SQIVND (reference sequence). Trimming removed 4 bases at V and 6 bases at J, with 12 bases between. CDR3 size: 14 residues. This CDR3 is CASSTGNTDEKLFF. In DNA form, the CDR3 reads TGTGCCAGTAGTACCGGGAACACGGATGAAAAACTGTTTTTT.

The V gene is TRBV5-4, the J gene TRBJ2-5; the match to TRBD2 covers 12 bases. V lost 1 base and J lost 4; bases outside the gene matches: 5. CDR1 is SGHNT, CDR2 YYREEE, per germline (reference sequence). The CDR3 contains 16 residues. The CDR3 region is CASSLFTSGRPETQYF. The DNA for the CDR3 is TGTGCCAGCAGCTTGTTTACTAGCGGGAGGCCAGAGACCCAGTACTTC.

J is TRBJ1-2 and V is TRBV6-5; 8 nucleotides line up with TRBD1. Germline CDR1 reads MNHEY; CDR2 reads SVGAGI. Germline trimming cut 6 bases from V and 8 bases from J; bases unmatched to any gene: 8. CDR3 length: 13 amino acids. The CDR3 protein is CASRTGVNYGYTF. The DNA for the CDR3 is TGTGCCAGCAGGACAGGGGTGAATTACGGCTACACCTTC.

CDR3 sequence reads: CASSEIINQPQHF. In DNA, the CDR3 is TGTGCCAGCAGTGAAATCATCAATCAGCCCCAGCATTTT. This chain uses TRBV2 with TRBJ1-5; the D is unclear. Germline V CDR1 and CDR2: SNHLY, FYNNEI. The V end lost 2 bases, the J end lost 3 bases, and 5 bases lay between the germline ends. The CDR3 totals 13 residues.

This clone occurred a few times. The J gene is TRBJ2-7, the V gene TRBV6-1, with 7 bases identical to TRBD1. The J segment lost 6 bases and the V segment lost 1 base, leaving 6 bases of the junction unmatched. The germline gives CDR1 MNHNS, CDR2 SASEGT. The CDR3 sequence is 14 residues long. For the CDR3, the DNA is TGTGCCAGCAGTGAAGTGTGGCAGGGGGTCGAGCAGTACTTC. It encodes CASSEVWQGVEQYF.

The rearrangement uses TRBV27 and TRBJ1-5; TRBD1 matches at 9 bases. Germline CDR1 and CDR2: MNHEY and SMNVEV (reference sequence). CDR3 length: 14 amino acids. The ends lost 6 bases at V and 7 bases at J; junction bases unmatched: 7. The CDR3 region has the DNA TGTGCCAGCAGCCGGACAGGGGCATGGCAGCCCCAGCATTTT. Translating gives CASSRTGAWQPQHF.